The 28 T cell receptor beta chains presented below share a single source sample, sequenced in a study of vaccination effects on CD4 cells after COVID-19. It was after more than nine days of culture that CD4+ T cells were isolated. BNT162b2 vaccine or mRNA-1273 vaccine was given to participants in two doses. These TCRs are of unknown antigen specificity. TCRdb's table, derived via immunoSEQ multiplex PCR, lists solely in-frame clones and lacks some. The sample has 45,000 to 55,000 clones, roughly 70% seen once. Sequencing used CD4+ T cells from PBMCs cultured without peptide, obtained after COVID-19 vaccination. These receptors all come from a human donor who received a COVID-19 vaccine.

The chain couples TRBV7-9 to TRBJ1-4; tentatively, D is TRBD1 (5 bases). This CDR3 has 15 amino acids. The germline CDR1 and CDR2 sequences are SEHNR and FQNEAQ (reference sequence). V was clipped by 1 base and J by 7 bases, with 13 bases between them. The CDR3 loop is CASSLEGAGSEKLFF. The DNA for the CDR3 is TGTGCCAGCAGCTTAGAAGGGGCGGGCTCTGAAAAACTGTTTTTT.

The rearrangement uses TRBV6-5 and TRBJ2-3; D call uncertain. The germline V gene encodes CDR1 MNHEY and CDR2 SVGAGI. Trimming stripped 8 bases from V and 0 bases from J, with 9 bases between. The CDR3 has 13 residues. CDR3 residues: CASLTQSTDTQYF. CDR3 nucleotide sequence: TGTGCCAGCTTAACCCAAAGCACAGATACGCAGTATTTT.

V is TRBV20-1 and J is TRBJ1-2; D remains ambiguous. Germline V gives CDR1 DFQATT, CDR2 SNEGSKA (reference sequence). Between the trimmed V and J ends, which lost 6 bases and 3 bases, there was a span of 8 bases. This CDR3 has 11 residues. DNA of the CDR3: TGCAGTGCGTCCACCTACTATGGCTACACCTTC. Amino acids: CSASTYYGYTF.

The chain joins TRBV7-9 to TRBJ1-1, with D hard to call. CDR1 and CDR2 (germline): SEHNR, FQNEAQ (reference sequence). CDR3 length equals 13 residues. V lost 1 base and J 1 base, leaving 4 bases between the germline ends. The DNA of the CDR3 is TGTGCCAGCAGCTTAGAACCGAACACTGAAGCTTTCTTT. Encoded protein: CASSLEPNTEAFF.

The chain links TRBV19 to TRBJ1-5; 9 bases are shared with TRBD1. The CDR3 has 16 amino acids. CDR1 and CDR2 from the germline V gene are LNHDA and SQIVND (reference sequence). V shed 6 bases and J 9 bases; nucleotides not matched to a gene: 15. This chain's CDR3 is CASRSIGGTGHTPQHF. Written as DNA, the CDR3 is TGTGCCAGTAGGTCGATCGGGGGGACAGGGCATACGCCCCAGCATTTT.

This sequence joins TRBV14 and TRBJ2-7; TRBD1 matches 10 bases. Trimming removed 5 bases from V and 7 bases from J; junction bases left unmatched: 11. The CDR3 loop spans 15 amino acids. CDR1 and CDR2 from the germline V gene are SGHDN and FVKESK. The CDR3 loop is CASSSRQGATREQYF. CDR3 DNA: TGTGCCAGCAGCTCCCGACAGGGGGCGACGCGAGAGCAGTACTTC.

The V gene is TRBV7-6, the J gene TRBJ2-5; a possible D gene is TRBD1 (5 bases). The germline V gene encodes CDR1 SGHVS and CDR2 FNYEAQ. Trimming took 6 bases from V and 0 from J, leaving 14 bases between them. The CDR3 has 15 amino acids. CDR3 loop: CASSQSQGYQETQYF. The CDR3 nucleotides read TGTGCCAGCAGTCAATCTCAGGGATACCAAGAGACCCAGTACTTC.

The chain is built from TRBV30 and TRBJ2-7; D is uncertain. CDR1 and CDR2 (germline): GTSNPN, SVGIG (reference sequence). The CDR3 extends over 15 amino acids. Trimming shortened V by 1 base and J by 0 bases, and 13 bases separated the two germline ends. CDR3 in amino acids: CAWSGGAHSSYEQYF. The CDR3 bases are TGTGCCTGGAGTGGGGGTGCTCATTCCTCCTACGAGCAGTACTTC.

The V gene is TRBV3-1 (or the pseudogene TRBV3-2), the J gene TRBJ2-6; D is undetermined. Looked up from germline, CDR1 is LGHDT and CDR2 is YNNKEL (reference sequence). This CDR3 has 14 residues. The V end was cut by 5 bases, the J end by 0 bases, with 5 bases between. This CDR3 is CASSSSSGANVLTF. The CDR3 DNA reads as TGTGCCAGCAGCTCCTCCTCTGGGGCCAACGTCCTGACTTTC.

There are a few counts of this clone. V gene TRBV2 combines with J gene TRBJ2-1; 8 bases fit TRBD1. After removal of 0 bases from V and 6 bases from J, the junction contained 7 bases not matched to a gene. The germline V gene encodes CDR1 SNHLY and CDR2 FYNNEI. The CDR3 runs to 16 residues. CDR3 protein: CASSEAVGQGSNEQFF. The CDR3 bases are TGTGCCAGCAGTGAAGCTGTCGGACAGGGATCCAATGAGCAGTTCTTC.

The J gene is TRBJ1-2, the V gene TRBV6-5; 7 bases match TRBD1. Germline V lookup: CDR1 MNHEY, CDR2 SVGAGI. The junction had 11 bases not matched to a gene; V was cut back by 6 bases and J by 4 bases. This CDR3 region has 15 residues. The CDR3 nucleotides read TGTGCCAGCAGGGACAGACAGGGACATTTCTATGGCTACACCTTC. This gives the protein CASRDRQGHFYGYTF.

The rearrangement links TRBV24-1 to TRBJ2-2, with 14 bases fitting TRBD2. CDR1 KGHDR and CDR2 SFDVKD come from the germline V gene. The CDR3 runs 17 residues. J lost 5 bases, V lost 7 bases, and 8 bases had no gene match. The CDR3: CATRNTTSGRDTGELFF. In DNA form, the CDR3 reads TGTGCCACCAGAAACACGACTAGCGGGAGGGATACCGGGGAGCTGTTTTTT.

V usage is TRBV11-2 and J usage is TRBJ2-2; D call uncertain. V was cut by 1 base and J by 0 bases, with 3 bases left in between. This CDR3 contains 14 residues. Germline values: CDR1 SGHAT, CDR2 FQNNGV. The CDR3 nucleotides are TGTGCCAGCAGCTTAGGTACGAACACCGGGGAGCTGTTTTTT. Protein sequence: CASSLGTNTGELFF.

V usage is TRBV5-1 and J usage is TRBJ2-3; tentatively, D is TRBD1 or TRBD2 (6 bases each). Deletions cut 0 bases from V and 3 bases from J, with 11 bases between. This CDR3 spans 15 amino acids. Germline CDR1 reads SGHRS; CDR2 reads YFSETQ. The CDR3 loop is CASSLVGGRTDTQYF. The CDR3 bases are TGCGCCAGCAGCTTGGTTGGGGGGCGTACAGATACGCAGTATTTT. Variable domain in full (rest from reference TRBV5-1 and TRBJ2-3): KAGVTQTPRYLIKTRGQQVTLSCSPISGHRSVSWYQQTPGQGLQFLFEYFSETQRNKGNFPGRFSGRQFSNSRSEMNVSTLELGDSALYLCASSLVGGRTDTQYFGPGTRLTVL.

This clone occurred a few times. The rearrangement uses TRBV11-3 and TRBJ2-6; perhaps D is TRBD1 or TRBD2 (6 bases each). Germline V gene lookup returns CDR1 SGHNT and CDR2 YENEEA. This CDR3 region has 15 residues. V dropped 3 bases and J dropped 2 bases, with 8 bases sitting between them. Here the CDR3 reads CASSFGGPGANVLTF. The CDR3 DNA sequence: TGTGCCAGCAGCTTCGGGGGCCCTGGGGCCAACGTCCTGACTTTC. Together with reference TRBV11-3 and TRBJ2-6, the CDR3 gives the full variable domain: EAGVVQSPRYKIIEKKQPVAFWCNPISGHNTLYWYLQNLGQGPELLIRYENEEAVDDSQLPKDRFSAERLKGVDSTLKIQPAELGDSAVYLCASSFGGPGANVLTFGAGSRLTVL.

V gene TRBV21-1 combines with J gene TRBJ2-1; TRBD2, the table's D call, lacks a check against the DNA. TRBV21-1 is assigned pseudogene status. This CDR3 has 18 residues. This CDR3 reads CASRTSGRAMSSYNEQFF. CDR3 nucleotide sequence: TGTGCCAGCAGGACTAGCGGGAGGGCCATGAGCTCCTACAATGAGCAGTTCTTC.

The V call is TRBV5-1, the J call TRBJ1-1; 7 positions match TRBD1. The V gene's germline CDR1 is SGHRS and CDR2 YFSETQ. Trimming took 5 bases from V and 4 from J; bases not matched to a gene: 11. This CDR3 is 15 amino acids long. CDR3 in DNA: TGCGCCAGCAGAGCTGTAGGGGGCCTTGGCACTGAAGCTTTCTTT. It yields the protein CASRAVGGLGTEAFF.

CDR3 sequence reads: CASSYSVIRGSYEQYF. The CDR3 DNA reads TGTGCCAGCAGTTACTCGGTCATCCGGGGTTCCTACGAGCAGTACTTC. The chain has TRBV6-5 and TRBJ2-7; D is possibly TRBD2 (5 bases). V was shortened by 0 bases and J by 1 base, with 13 bases between the two germline ends. CDR3 length: 16 amino acids. Germline-derived CDR1 and CDR2 are MNHEY and SVGAGI.

The genes are TRBV5-1 and TRBJ1-4, with unresolved D. The germline gives CDR1 SGHRS, CDR2 YFSETQ. V was shortened by 4 bases and J by 5 bases, with 15 bases between the two germline ends. The CDR3 contains 15 residues. DNA of the CDR3: TGCGCCAGCAGCCACCTTCTGGCGCCAAATGAAAAACTGTTTTTT. Encoded protein: CASSHLLAPNEKLFF.

Here the CDR3 reads CASSLLQSEQYF. CDR3 sequence (DNA): TGTGCCAGCAGCTTATTGCAGAGCGAGCAGTACTTC. The V and J genes are TRBV11-1 and TRBJ2-7; no reliable D call. V gave up 2 bases and J gave up 6 bases, with 8 bases separating them. The CDR3 has 12 residues. Germline CDR1 SGHAT, CDR2 FQDESV (reference sequence).

This clone appeared a single time. No DNA is shown, since the ends of the CDR3 on it are uncertain; the CDR3 is the one TCRdb lists. The chain links TRBV1 to TRBJ1-1; the table's D call TRBD1 went unverified against the DNA. TRBV1 is assigned pseudogene status. The CDR3 is 15 residues long, ends included. The CDR3 spells CTSSQDPRVGLGAFF.

This clone was detected only a few times. J is TRBJ2-1 and V is TRBV12-3 or TRBV12-4; a weak D match, TRBD1 (5 bases). Between the trimmed V and J ends, which lost 9 bases and 7 bases, there was a span of 16 bases. CDR3 length equals 13 residues. The DNA for the CDR3 is TGTGCCAGTGACAGTACCCTTTCGAATGAGCAGTTCTTC. Protein sequence: CASDSTLSNEQFF.

J is TRBJ2-1 and V is TRBV5-5; maybe TRBD2 (5 bases). Germline V gene data show CDR1 as SGHKS and CDR2 as YYEKEE (reference sequence). V dropped 4 bases and J dropped 1 base, with 9 bases sitting between them. This CDR3 is 14 amino acids long. The CDR3 spells CASSPTGSYNEQFF. In DNA, the CDR3 is TGTGCCAGCAGCCCGACGGGGTCCTACAATGAGCAGTTCTTC.

The CDR3 reads CASSSQGINSPLHF. CDR3 in DNA: TGCGCCAGCAGCTCTCAGGGGATCAATTCACCCCTCCACTTT. The chain has TRBV5-1 and TRBJ1-6; possible D gene TRBD1, 6 bases. CDR3 length: 14 amino acids. Trimming shortened V by 3 bases and J by 7 bases, and 11 bases separated the two germline ends. The V gene's germline CDR1 is SGHRS and CDR2 YFSETQ.

Comment on this clone: Within the sample, other DNA sequences also encode this same CDR3. The chain is built from TRBV2 and TRBJ1-1; TRBD1 aligns across 7 bases. The CDR3 is made up of 13 amino acids. Germline V gene sequence: CDR1 SNHLY, CDR2 FYNNEI. The J segment lost 1 base and the V segment lost 5 bases, leaving 1 base of the junction unmatched. The CDR3 sequence: CASSQGENTEAFF. Written as DNA, the CDR3 is TGTGCCAGCAGTCAGGGGGAGAACACTGAAGCTTTCTTT.

This clone was seen once. This rearrangement joins TRBV5-1 to TRBJ1-1; maybe TRBD1 (5 bases). This CDR3 spans 14 amino acids. Germline assignment: CDR1 SGHRS and CDR2 YFSETQ. Trimming took 2 bases from V and 5 from J, leaving 13 bases between them. This chain's CDR3 is CASSFNPTVTEAFF. Written as DNA, the CDR3 is TGCGCCAGCAGCTTCAACCCGACAGTTACTGAAGCTTTCTTT.

The chain links TRBV7-9 to TRBJ2-3; D is uncertain. CDR3 size: 14 residues. V was cut by 5 bases and J by 4 bases, with 13 bases left in between. The germline gives CDR1 SEHNR, CDR2 FQNEAQ (reference sequence). The CDR3 loop reads CASSARMDADTQYF. In DNA, the CDR3 is TGTGCCAGCAGCGCCCGGATGGACGCAGATACGCAGTATTTT.

This clone was observed a single time. The rearrangement uses TRBV9 and TRBJ1-2, with TRBD1 as a possible D gene (5 bases). V dropped 0 bases and J dropped 4 bases, with 16 bases sitting between them. Germline V gene data show CDR1 as SGDLS and CDR2 as YYNGEE. This CDR3 is built from 16 residues. CDR3 sequence reads: CASSVGPGGTLYGYTF. The CDR3 coding sequence is TGTGCCAGCAGCGTAGGTCCGGGGGGGACCCTCTATGGCTACACCTTC.